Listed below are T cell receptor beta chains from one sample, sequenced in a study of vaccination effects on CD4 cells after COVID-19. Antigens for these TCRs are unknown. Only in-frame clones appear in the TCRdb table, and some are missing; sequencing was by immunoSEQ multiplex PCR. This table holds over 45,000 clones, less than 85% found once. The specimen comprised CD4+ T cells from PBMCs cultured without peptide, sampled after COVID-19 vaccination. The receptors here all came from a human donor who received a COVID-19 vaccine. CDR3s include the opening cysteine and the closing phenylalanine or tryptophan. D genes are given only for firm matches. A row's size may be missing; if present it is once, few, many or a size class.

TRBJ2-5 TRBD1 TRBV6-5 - CASSDDRGETQYF TGTGCCAGCAGCGACGACAGGGGAGAGACCCAGTACTTC
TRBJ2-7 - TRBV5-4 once CASSLPNGEQYF TGTGCCAGCAGCTTGCCCAACGGCGAGCAGTACTTC
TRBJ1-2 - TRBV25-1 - CASRDTGLNVYTF TGTGCCAGCAGAGATACAGGGCTAAACGTCTACACCTTC
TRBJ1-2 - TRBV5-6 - CASSTGQYGYTF TGTGCCAGCAGCACAGGACAGTATGGCTACACCTTC
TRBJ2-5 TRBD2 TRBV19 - CASSLAGALETQYF TGTGCCAGTAGTCTAGCGGGGGCCCTAGAGACCCAGTACTTC
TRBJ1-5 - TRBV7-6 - CASSLARGGVGQPQHF TGTGCCAGCAGCTTAGCGCGAGGGGGGGTTGGCCAGCCCCAGCATTTT
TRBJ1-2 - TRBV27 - CASRPLGENYGYTF TGTGCCAGCAGGCCGCTCGGAGAAAACTATGGCTACACCTTC
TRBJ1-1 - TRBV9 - CASSVRGGTEAFF TGTGCCAGCAGCGTTAGGGGGGGCACTGAAGCTTTCTTT
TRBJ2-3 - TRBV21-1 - CASSKRYRDRGGDTQYF TGTGCCAGCAGCAAAAGATACCGGGACAGGGGGGGGGATACGCAGTATTTT
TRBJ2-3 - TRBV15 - CATSRDLGRTDTQYF TGTGCCACCAGCAGAGATCTGGGGCGCACAGATACGCAGTATTTT
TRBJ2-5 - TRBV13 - CASSLNTDQETQYF TGTGCCAGCAGCCTAAACACCGACCAAGAGACCCAGTACTTC
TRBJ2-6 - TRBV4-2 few CASSQEGKSGANVLTF TGTGCCAGCAGCCAAGAAGGGAAGTCTGGGGCCAACGTCCTGACTTTC
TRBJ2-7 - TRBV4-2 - CASSQDNRGHQIYEQYF TGTGCCAGCAGCCAAGATAATAGGGGACATCAAATCTACGAGCAGTACTTC
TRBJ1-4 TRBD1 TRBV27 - CASRQGALNEKLFF TGTGCCAGCAGACAGGGGGCCCTTAATGAAAAACTGTTTTTT
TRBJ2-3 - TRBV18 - CASSIGIDTQYF TGTGCCAGCTCAATCGGGATAGATACGCAGTATTTT
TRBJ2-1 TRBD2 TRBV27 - CASSLSLGLAGSSAVF TGTGCCAGCAGTTTATCGCTGGGACTAGCGGGGTCAAGTGCGGTCTTC
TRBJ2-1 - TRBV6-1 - CASSVGAVLSHNEQFF TGTGCCAGCAGTGTTGGAGCAGTTCTCTCACACAATGAGCAGTTCTTC
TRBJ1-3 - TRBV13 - CASSLLNTIYF TGTGCCAGCAGCTTGCTAAACACCATATATTTT
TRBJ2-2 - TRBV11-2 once CASSQPSGQINTGELFF TGTGCCAGCAGCCAACCCTCGGGGCAAATAAACACCGGGGAGCTGTTTTTT
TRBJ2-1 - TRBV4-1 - CASSPDHTSYNEQFF TGCGCCAGCAGCCCGGACCATACCTCCTACAATGAGCAGTTCTTC
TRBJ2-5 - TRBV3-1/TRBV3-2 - CASSHPGPVETQYF TGTGCCAGCAGCCATCCGGGACCCGTGGAGACCCAGTACTTC
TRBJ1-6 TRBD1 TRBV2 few CASREGTDYNSPLHF TGTGCCAGCAGGGAGGGGACAGACTATAATTCACCCCTCCACTTT
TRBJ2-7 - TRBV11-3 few CASSLTGSDEQYF TGTGCCAGCAGCTTAACCGGGAGCGACGAGCAGTACTTC
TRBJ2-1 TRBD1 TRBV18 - CASSPRIGTAYYNEQFF TGTGCCAGCTCCCCCCGCATTGGGACAGCCTACTACAATGAGCAGTTCTTC
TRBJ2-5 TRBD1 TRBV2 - CASGLQGGKTQYF TGTGCCAGCGGTTTACAGGGGGGAAAGACCCAGTACTTC
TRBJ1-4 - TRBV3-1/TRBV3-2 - CASSEYRVLNEKLFF TGTGCCAGCAGCGAATACAGGGTCCTTAATGAAAAACTGTTTTTT
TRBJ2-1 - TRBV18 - CASSPSGSYNEQFF TGTGCCAGCTCACCTTCCGGGTCATACAATGAGCAGTTCTTC
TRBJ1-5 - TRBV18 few CASSPSNQPQHF TGTGCCAGCTCACCATCCAATCAGCCCCAGCATTTT
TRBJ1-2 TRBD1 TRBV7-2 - CASSLVSLGQGSRGYGYTF TGTGCCAGCAGCTTAGTATCTCTAGGACAGGGGAGTCGGGGCTATGGCTACACCTTC
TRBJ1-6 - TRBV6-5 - CASSYSGRADSPLHF TGTGCCAGCAGTTACTCTGGCAGGGCTGATTCACCCCTCCACTTT
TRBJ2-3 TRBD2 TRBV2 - CAVGLAGGATDTQYF TGTGCCGTGGGGCTAGCGGGAGGTGCAACAGATACGCAGTATTTT
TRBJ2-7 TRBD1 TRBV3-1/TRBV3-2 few CASSPRTGLYYF TGTGCCAGCAGCCCCCGGACAGGGCTCTATTACTTC
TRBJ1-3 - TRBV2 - CASSLQGRTSSGNTIYF TGTGCCAGCAGTCTCCAGGGACGGACCAGCTCTGGAAACACCATATATTTT